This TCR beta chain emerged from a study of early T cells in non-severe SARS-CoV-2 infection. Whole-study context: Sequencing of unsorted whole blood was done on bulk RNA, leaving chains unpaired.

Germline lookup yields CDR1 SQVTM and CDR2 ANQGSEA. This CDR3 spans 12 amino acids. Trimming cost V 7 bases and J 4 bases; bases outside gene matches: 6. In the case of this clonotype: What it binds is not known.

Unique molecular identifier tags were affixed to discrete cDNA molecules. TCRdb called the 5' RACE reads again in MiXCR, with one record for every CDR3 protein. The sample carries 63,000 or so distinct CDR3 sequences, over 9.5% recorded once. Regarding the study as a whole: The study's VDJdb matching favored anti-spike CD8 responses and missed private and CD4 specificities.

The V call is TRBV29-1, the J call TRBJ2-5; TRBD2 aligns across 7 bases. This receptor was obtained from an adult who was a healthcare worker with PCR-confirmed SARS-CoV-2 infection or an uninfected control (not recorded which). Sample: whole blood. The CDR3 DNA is TGCAGCGCTGGACTAGTAAGAGAGACCCAGTACTTC. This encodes CSAGLVRETQYF.